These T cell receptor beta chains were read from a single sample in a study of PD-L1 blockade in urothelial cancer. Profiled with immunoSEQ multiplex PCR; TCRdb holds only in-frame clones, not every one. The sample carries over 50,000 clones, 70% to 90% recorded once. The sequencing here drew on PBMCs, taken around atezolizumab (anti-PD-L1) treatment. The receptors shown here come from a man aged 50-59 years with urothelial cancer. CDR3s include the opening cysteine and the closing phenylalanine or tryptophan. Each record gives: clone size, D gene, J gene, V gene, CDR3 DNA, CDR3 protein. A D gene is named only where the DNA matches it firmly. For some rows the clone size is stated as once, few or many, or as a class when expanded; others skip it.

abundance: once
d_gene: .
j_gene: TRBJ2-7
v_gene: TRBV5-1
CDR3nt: TGCGCCAGCAGCTTCGGAGGGTCTTACGAGCAGTACTTC
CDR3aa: CASSFGGSYEQYF

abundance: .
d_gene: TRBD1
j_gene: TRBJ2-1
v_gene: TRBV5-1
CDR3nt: TGCGCCAGCAGCCCCCCACCACCGGGACAGGTCTACAATGAGCAGTTCTTC
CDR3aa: CASSPPPPGQVYNEQFF

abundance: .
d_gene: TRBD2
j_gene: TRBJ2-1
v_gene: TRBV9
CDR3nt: TGTGCCAGCAGCGTAGGCCTCTTAGCGGGAGGGGGAAACAATGAGCAGTTCTTC
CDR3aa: CASSVGLLAGGGNNEQFF

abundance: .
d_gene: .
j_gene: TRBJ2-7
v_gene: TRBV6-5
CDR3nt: TGTGCCAGCAGGATACCAGGCAGCTCCTACGAGCAGTACTTC
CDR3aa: CASRIPGSSYEQYF

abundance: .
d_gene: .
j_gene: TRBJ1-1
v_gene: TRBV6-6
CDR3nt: TGTGCCAGCAGGCTCCGGGGCACTGAAGCTTTCTTT
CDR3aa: CASRLRGTEAFF

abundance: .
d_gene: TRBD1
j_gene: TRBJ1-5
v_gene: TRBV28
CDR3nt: TGTGCCAGCAGTTTAACTGTGGACAGGGGGCATCAGCCCCAGCATTTT
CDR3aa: CASSLTVDRGHQPQHF

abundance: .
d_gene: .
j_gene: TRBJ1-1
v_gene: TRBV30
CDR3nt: TGTGCCTGCTCGGGACACCTGAACACTGAAGCTTTCTTT
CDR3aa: CACSGHLNTEAFF

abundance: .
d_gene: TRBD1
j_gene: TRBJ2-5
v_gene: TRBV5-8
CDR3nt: TGTGCCAGCAGCTTTGGGACAGGGGGCTCTGAGACCCAGTACTTC
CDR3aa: CASSFGTGGSETQYF

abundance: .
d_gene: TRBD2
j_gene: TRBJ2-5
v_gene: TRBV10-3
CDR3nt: TGTGCCATCAGTGAGGATTTAGCGGGAGTAGAGACCCAGTACTTC
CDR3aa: CAISEDLAGVETQYF

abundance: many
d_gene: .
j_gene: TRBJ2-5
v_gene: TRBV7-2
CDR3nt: TGTGCCAGCAGCTTATCACCGATTTGGGGAGGAGAGACCCAGTACTTC
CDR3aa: CASSLSPIWGGETQYF

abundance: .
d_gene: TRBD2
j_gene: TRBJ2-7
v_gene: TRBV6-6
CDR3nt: TGTGCCAGCAGTTACGGAGCGGGAGGTCACGAGCAGTACTTC
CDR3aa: CASSYGAGGHEQYF

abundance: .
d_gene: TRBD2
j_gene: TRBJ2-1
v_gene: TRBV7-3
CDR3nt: TGTGCCAGCAGCTTAATGGTCGGGAGGGTTAATGAGCAGTTCTTC
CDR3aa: CASSLMVGRVNEQFF

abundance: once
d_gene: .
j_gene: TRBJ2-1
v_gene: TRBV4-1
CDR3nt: TGCGCCAGCAGCCAACATCAGGGAGGAGGCTCCTACAATGAGCAGTTCTTC
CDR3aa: CASSQHQGGGSYNEQFF

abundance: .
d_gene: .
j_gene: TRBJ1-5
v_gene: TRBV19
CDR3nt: TGTGCCAGTAGCAGTAATCAGCCCCAGCATTTT
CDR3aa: CASSSNQPQHF

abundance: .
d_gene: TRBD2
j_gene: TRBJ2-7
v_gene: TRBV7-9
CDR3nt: TGTGCCAGCAGCTTAAGTGCGGCTAGCGGGAGGATAGTACACTTC
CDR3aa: CASSLSAASGRIVHF

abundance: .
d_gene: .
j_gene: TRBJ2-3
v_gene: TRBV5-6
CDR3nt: TGTGCCAGCAGCTTGTTCTCTGGAGGCTATACGCAGTATTTT
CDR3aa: CASSLFSGGYTQYF

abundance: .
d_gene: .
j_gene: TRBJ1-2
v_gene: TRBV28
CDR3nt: TGTGCCATATCGACAGGCGCGAGGTATGGCTACACCTTC
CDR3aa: CAISTGARYGYTF

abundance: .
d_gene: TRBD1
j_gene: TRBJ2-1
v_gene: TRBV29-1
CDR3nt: TGCAGCGTTGGACAGGGAAAAAGTGAGCAGTTCTTC
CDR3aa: CSVGQGKSEQFF

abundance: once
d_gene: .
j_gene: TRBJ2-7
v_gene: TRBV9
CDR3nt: TGTGCCAGCAGCTTTATAACCAGGGAACCCGAGCAGTACTTC
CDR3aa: CASSFITREPEQYF

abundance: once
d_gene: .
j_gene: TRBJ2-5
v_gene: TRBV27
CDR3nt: TGTGCCAGCAGTTACTCTCTGCAAGAGACCCAGTACTTC
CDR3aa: CASSYSLQETQYF

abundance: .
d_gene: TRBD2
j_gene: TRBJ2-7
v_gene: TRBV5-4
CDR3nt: TGTGCCAGCAGCTTGTCAGTGGGCGGGGGATCCTACGAGCAGTACTTC
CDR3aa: CASSLSVGGGSYEQYF

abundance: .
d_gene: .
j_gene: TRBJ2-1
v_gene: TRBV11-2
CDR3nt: TGTGCCAGCAGCCGAAGCTCGTCTTCCTCCTACAATGAGCAGTTCTTC
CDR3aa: CASSRSSSSSYNEQFF

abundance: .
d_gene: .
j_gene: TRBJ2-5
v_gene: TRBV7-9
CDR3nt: TGTGCCAGCAGCTTAGGGCAGCGGGCCGCCGGTTTGGAGACCCAGTACTTC
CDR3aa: CASSLGQRAAGLETQYF

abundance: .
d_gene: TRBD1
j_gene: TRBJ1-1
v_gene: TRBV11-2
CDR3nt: TGTGCCAGCAGCTCCCCCAAACAGGGGGGAGTGAACACTGAAGCTTTCTTT
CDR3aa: CASSSPKQGGVNTEAFF

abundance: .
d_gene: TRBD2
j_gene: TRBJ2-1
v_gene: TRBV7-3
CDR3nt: TGTGCCAGCAGCCCGGGCGGTAGCGGGAGTGGGAATGAGCAGTTCTTC
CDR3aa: CASSPGGSGSGNEQFF

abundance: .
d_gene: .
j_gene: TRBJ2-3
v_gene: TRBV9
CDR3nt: TGTGCCAGCAGCCCCCGGGTTCGGGATACGCAGTATTTT
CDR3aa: CASSPRVRDTQYF

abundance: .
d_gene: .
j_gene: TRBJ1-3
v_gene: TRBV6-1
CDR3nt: TGTGCCAGCAGTAAAGATCCGTCCTCTGGAAACACCATATATTTT
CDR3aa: CASSKDPSSGNTIYF

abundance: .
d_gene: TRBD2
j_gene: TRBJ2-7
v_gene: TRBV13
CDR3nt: TGTGCCAGCAGCTCCCTAAGACTAGCGGGAGGCCAATACGAGCAGTACTTC
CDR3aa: CASSSLRLAGGQYEQYF

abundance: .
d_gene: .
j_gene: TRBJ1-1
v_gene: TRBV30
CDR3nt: TGTGCCTGGAGTGTACGTAGCTTTTCTGGGGCTTTCTTT
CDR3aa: CAWSVRSFSGAFF

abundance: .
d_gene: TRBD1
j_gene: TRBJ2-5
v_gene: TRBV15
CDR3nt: TGTGCCACCAGCCCTGTGCAGGGGGCAGGGGGCCAAGAGACCCAGTACTTC
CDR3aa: CATSPVQGAGGQETQYF

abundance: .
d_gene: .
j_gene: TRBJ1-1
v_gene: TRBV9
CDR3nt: TGTGCCAGCAGCGCGCGAACCCAGGGTAATACTGAAGCTTTCTTT
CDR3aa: CASSARTQGNTEAFF

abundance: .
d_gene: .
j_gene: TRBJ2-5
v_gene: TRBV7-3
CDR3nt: TGTGCCAGCAGCTTAAATGGGGGAGGAGCAGAGACCCAGTACTTC
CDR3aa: CASSLNGGGAETQYF

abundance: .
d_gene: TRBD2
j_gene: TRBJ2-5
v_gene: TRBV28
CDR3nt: TGTGCCAGCACCCGCCCGGGACTAGCCCAAGAGACCCAGTACTTC
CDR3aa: CASTRPGLAQETQYF

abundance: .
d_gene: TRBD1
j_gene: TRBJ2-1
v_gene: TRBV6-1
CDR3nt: TGTGCCAGCAGTGAAGGTTTGGGTGAGGGACAGGTAAGCAATGAGCAGTTCTTC
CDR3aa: CASSEGLGEGQVSNEQFF

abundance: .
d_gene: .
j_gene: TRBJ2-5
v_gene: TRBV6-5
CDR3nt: TGTGCCAGCAGTTACTCGAGAGGGGGAGGGTCCGAGACCCAGTACTTC
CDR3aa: CASSYSRGGGSETQYF

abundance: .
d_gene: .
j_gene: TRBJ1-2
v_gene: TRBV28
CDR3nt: TGTGCCAGCAGTTCCCCGCCAGGGAACTATGGCTACACCTTC
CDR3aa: CASSSPPGNYGYTF

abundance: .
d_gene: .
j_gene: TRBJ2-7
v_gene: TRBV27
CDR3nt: TGTGCCAGCAGTTTAGGAGCGGGTGAAATCTACGAGCAGTACTTC
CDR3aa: CASSLGAGEIYEQYF

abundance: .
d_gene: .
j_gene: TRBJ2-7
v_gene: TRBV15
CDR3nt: TGTGCCACCAGCACCAAGACAGGAACCTACGAGCAGTACTTC
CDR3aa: CATSTKTGTYEQYF

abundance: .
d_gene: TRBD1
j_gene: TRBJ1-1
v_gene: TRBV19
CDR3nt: TGTGCCAGTAGGCTGGACAGGGGTCCCACTGAAGCTTTCTTT
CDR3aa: CASRLDRGPTEAFF

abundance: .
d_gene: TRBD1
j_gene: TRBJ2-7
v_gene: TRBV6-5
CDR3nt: TGTGCCAGCACCGTCCCGGGACAGCCCGAGCAGTACTTC
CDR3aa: CASTVPGQPEQYF

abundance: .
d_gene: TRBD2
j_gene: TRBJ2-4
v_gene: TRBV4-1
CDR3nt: TGCGCCAGCAGCCAAGTAGGTAGCGGGAGTACAGGCATTCAGTACTTC
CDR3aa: CASSQVGSGSTGIQYF

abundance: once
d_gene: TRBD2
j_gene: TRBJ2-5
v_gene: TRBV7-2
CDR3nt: TGTGCCAGCAGCGTATCCGGACTAGCGCAAGAGACCCAGTACTTC
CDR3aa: CASSVSGLAQETQYF

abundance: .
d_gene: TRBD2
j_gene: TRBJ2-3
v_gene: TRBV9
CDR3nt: TGTGCCAGCAGCGTAGGAACTAGCGGGAGTATAGATACGCAGTATTTT
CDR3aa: CASSVGTSGSIDTQYF

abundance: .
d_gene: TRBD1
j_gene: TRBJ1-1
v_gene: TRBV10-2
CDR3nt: TGCGCCAGCAGTGAGTCAGACACGACAGGGGCCACCGAAGCTTTCTTT
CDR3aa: CASSESDTTGATEAFF

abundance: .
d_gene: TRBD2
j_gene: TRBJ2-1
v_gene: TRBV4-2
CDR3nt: TGTGCCAGCAGCCGCTCCGGGACTAGCAATGAGCAGTTCTTC
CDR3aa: CASSRSGTSNEQFF

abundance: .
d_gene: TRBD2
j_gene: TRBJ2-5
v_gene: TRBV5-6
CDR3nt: TGTGCCAGCAGCCACGCTAGCGGGAGCCAAGAGACCCAGTACTTC
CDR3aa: CASSHASGSQETQYF

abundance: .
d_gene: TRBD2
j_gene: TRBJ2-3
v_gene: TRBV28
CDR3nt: TGTGCCAGCAGTTCAGCTTGGACTAGCGGGAGCACAGATACGCAGTATTTT
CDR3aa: CASSSAWTSGSTDTQYF

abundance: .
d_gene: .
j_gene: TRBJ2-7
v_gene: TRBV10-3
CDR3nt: TGTGCCATCAGCCGGGACACCTTATACGAGCAGTACTTC
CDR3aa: CAISRDTLYEQYF

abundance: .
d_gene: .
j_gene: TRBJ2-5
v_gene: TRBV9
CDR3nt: TGTGCCAGCAGCGTAGGGACAGTTCAAGGGACCCAGTACTTC
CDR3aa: CASSVGTVQGTQYF

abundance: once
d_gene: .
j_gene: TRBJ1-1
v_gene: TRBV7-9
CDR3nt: TGTGCCAGCAGCTTGGGGCTTAACTCTGAAGCTTTCTTT
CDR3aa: CASSLGLNSEAFF

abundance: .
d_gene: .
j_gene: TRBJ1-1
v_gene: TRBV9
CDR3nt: TGTGCCAGCAGCCGCTCTGACAGGGAAGCTTTCTTT
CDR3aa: CASSRSDREAFF

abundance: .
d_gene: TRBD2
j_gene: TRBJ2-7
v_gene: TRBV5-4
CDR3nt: TGTGCCAGCAGCTTGTCTAGCGGGGACTACGAGCAGTACTTC
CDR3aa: CASSLSSGDYEQYF

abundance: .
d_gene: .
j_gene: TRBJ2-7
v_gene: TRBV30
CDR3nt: TGTGCAGCAGCGCGGTACGAGCAGTACTTC
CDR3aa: CAAARYEQYF

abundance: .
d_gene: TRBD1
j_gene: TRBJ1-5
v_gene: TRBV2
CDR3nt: TGTGCCAGCAAGAGAGACAGGGGCTTAGCTAGGAGCAATCAGCCCCAGCATTTT
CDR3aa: CASKRDRGLARSNQPQHF

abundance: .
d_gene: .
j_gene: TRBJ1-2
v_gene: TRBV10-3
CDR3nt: TGTGCCATCAGTGAGTCCGGGTACGGCTACACCTTC
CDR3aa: CAISESGYGYTF

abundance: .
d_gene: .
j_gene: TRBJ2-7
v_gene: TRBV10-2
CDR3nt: TGCGCCAGCAGTGCCAATGTCGAGCAGTACTTC
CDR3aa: CASSANVEQYF

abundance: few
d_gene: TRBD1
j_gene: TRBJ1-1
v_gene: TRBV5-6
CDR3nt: TGTGCCAGCAGGAGACAGGGGGCTCGAGCTGAAGCTTTCTTT
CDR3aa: CASRRQGARAEAFF

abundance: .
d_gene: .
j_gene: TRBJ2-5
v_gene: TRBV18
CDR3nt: TGTGCCAGCTCACCAGGAGGTACAGACGTTAAAGAGACCCAGTACTTC
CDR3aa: CASSPGGTDVKETQYF

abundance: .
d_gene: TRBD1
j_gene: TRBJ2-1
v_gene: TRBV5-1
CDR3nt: TGCGCCAGCAGCTCGCGGACAGGGACGGGCAATGAGCAGTTCTTC
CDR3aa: CASSSRTGTGNEQFF

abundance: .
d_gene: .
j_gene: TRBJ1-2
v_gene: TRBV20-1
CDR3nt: TGCAGTGCTAGTATTGGCTACACCTTC
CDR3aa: CSASIGYTF